What follows is one T cell receptor beta chain and its context. These data are taken from a study of blood T cells in healthy people across ages. Alongside a J-beta primer mix, a sample-barcoded 5' primer served in a second PCR lasting roughly 7 to 12 cycles. One entry per CDR3 protein, called by TCRdb with MiXCR from the 5' RACE reads. Among under 700,000 distinct CDR3 sequences listed, nearly 25% were seen once. Trimming stripped 5 bases from V and 14 bases from J, with 22 bases between. The length of the CDR3 is 14 residues. The V gene's germline CDR1 is SEHNR and CDR2 FQNEAQ (reference sequence). The same specimen was also included in a second study, on T cells of mothers and their children.

The origin of this receptor is a boy younger than 18 in good health. Input material: blood. The gene calls are TRBV7-9 and TRBJ1-3; perhaps TRBD1 as D (5 bases). The CDR3 is CASSGTPPGPNVYF. As DNA, the CDR3 is TGTGCCAGCAGCGGCACGCCCCCGGGACCCAACGTATATTTT.